This is a list of T cell receptor beta chains from one sample in a study of monozygotic twins with inflammatory bowel disease. After re-calling the 5' RACE reads, TCRdb lists one entry per CDR3 protein, DNA absent. The specimen's table records 300,000 to 400,000 distinct CDR3 sequences. The sequencing sample was made of blood. All receptors derive from a human donor with ulcerative colitis or Crohn's disease, or a healthy co-twin of an affected twin (not recorded which). Each CDR3 is given with its conserved first and last residue.

v_gene: TRBV5-8
j_gene: TRBJ2-3
CDR3aa: CASSSLAGAADTQYF

v_gene: TRBV27
j_gene: TRBJ2-7
CDR3aa: CATSRGLAYEQYF

v_gene: TRBV20-1
j_gene: TRBJ1-5
CDR3aa: CSASLKRGNQPQHF

v_gene: TRBV7-2
j_gene: TRBJ1-5
CDR3aa: CASSLGRNQPQHF

v_gene: TRBV29-1
j_gene: TRBJ2-2
CDR3aa: CSGTGGTGELFF

v_gene: TRBV12-3/TRBV12-4
j_gene: TRBJ1-3
CDR3aa: CASSFGSWGDSGNTIYF

v_gene: TRBV6-5
j_gene: TRBJ1-3
CDR3aa: CASSYATGFSGNTIYF

v_gene: TRBV20-1
j_gene: TRBJ1-2
CDR3aa: CSASGGGADGYTF

v_gene: TRBV5-4
j_gene: TRBJ2-7
CDR3aa: CASSRTGTDYEQYF

v_gene: TRBV2
j_gene: TRBJ1-4
CDR3aa: CASRDSGIIGEKLFF

v_gene: TRBV5-1
j_gene: TRBJ2-2
CDR3aa: CASSLKFQRTANTGELFF

v_gene: TRBV4-1
j_gene: TRBJ2-7
CDR3aa: CASSQGPAAYEQYF

v_gene: TRBV5-1
j_gene: TRBJ2-3
CDR3aa: CASSLEQASSTDTQYF

v_gene: TRBV12-3/TRBV12-4
j_gene: TRBJ1-2
CDR3aa: CASSHGQGGYTF

v_gene: TRBV9
j_gene: TRBJ2-2
CDR3aa: CASSAAKTGAGELFF

v_gene: TRBV19
j_gene: TRBJ2-3
CDR3aa: CASSILASGSRADTQYF

v_gene: TRBV24-1
j_gene: TRBJ1-2
CDR3aa: CATSGDRESYGYTF

v_gene: TRBV29-1
j_gene: TRBJ2-1
CDR3aa: CSYGQSNEQFF

v_gene: TRBV7-9
j_gene: TRBJ2-2
CDR3aa: CASSTGTANTGELFF

v_gene: TRBV28
j_gene: TRBJ1-3
CDR3aa: CASKGSGNTIYF

v_gene: TRBV3-1
j_gene: TRBJ1-1
CDR3aa: CASSHEGGSIGAFF

v_gene: TRBV12-3/TRBV12-4
j_gene: TRBJ2-2
CDR3aa: CASSLGAGAGELFF

v_gene: TRBV7-9
j_gene: TRBJ2-7
CDR3aa: CASSYGTAYSYEQYF

v_gene: TRBV15
j_gene: TRBJ1-1
CDR3aa: CATSRASATGGTEAFF

v_gene: TRBV12-3/TRBV12-4
j_gene: TRBJ1-1
CDR3aa: CASSYYRGQTNTEAFF

v_gene: TRBV5-1
j_gene: TRBJ2-3
CDR3aa: CASSLGNRVGSDTQYF

v_gene: TRBV28
j_gene: TRBJ1-3
CDR3aa: CASSLRVSGNTIYF

v_gene: TRBV27
j_gene: TRBJ2-7
CDR3aa: CASSLRGTINYEQYF

v_gene: TRBV7-9
j_gene: TRBJ1-1
CDR3aa: CASSLYPRGARDTEAFF

v_gene: TRBV11-2
j_gene: TRBJ2-7
CDR3aa: CASSLFAGTSGRAYEQYF

v_gene: TRBV4-1
j_gene: TRBJ1-4
CDR3aa: CASSQGGGETGPMRKLFF

v_gene: TRBV5-1
j_gene: TRBJ2-7
CDR3aa: CASSDTSGRDEQYF

v_gene: TRBV9
j_gene: TRBJ2-7
CDR3aa: CASSPTGLNYEQYF